This TCR beta chain emerged from a study of blood T cell repertoires in COVID-19. Study background: Some COVID-19 samples were acute and others convalescent; all came from the United States, Italy and Spain. Sources were T cells, B-cell-depleted T cells, or PBMCs; the material itself was cDNA or gDNA.

Germline V gene lookup returns CDR1 SGHNT and CDR2 YENEEA. The CDR3 spans 14 residues. Between the trimmed V and J ends, which lost 2 bases and 6 bases, there was a span of 11 bases. The method was immunoSEQ multiplex PCR; TCRdb's version includes in-frame clones alone and lacks a portion of them. Altogether about 140,000 clones are present, around 81% being singletons, with the ten largest covering roughly 1.6%. The chain joins TRBV11-3 to TRBJ2-1; D perhaps matches TRBD1 (6 bases). The TCR was taken from a human donor in a cohort sampled during active COVID-19. The sequenced material came from peripheral blood. Here the CDR3 reads CASSLSGAFNEQFF. The CDR3 DNA follows: TGTGCCAGCAGCTTATCAGGGGCTTTCAATGAGCAGTTCTTC.